A single T cell receptor beta chain is shown here with its context. The sample comes from a study of blood T cell repertoires in COVID-19. For the study at large: The United States, Italy and Spain provided the acute and convalescent COVID-19 samples. T cells, B-cell-depleted T cells, or PBMCs provided the cDNA or gDNA that served as material.

Participants were aged roughly 18 to 90 years from roughly 26 US areas. With 0 bases removed from V and 7 bases from J, the gap between germline ends came to 13 bases. The CDR3 runs to 14 residues. Germline CDR1 reads MNHNY; CDR2 reads SVGAGI (reference sequence). Profiled with immunoSEQ multiplex PCR; TCRdb holds only in-frame clones, not every one. Of roughly 330,000 clones detected, approximately 89% appear once; the ten largest clones hold approximately 5.3%. The sequencing sample was made of PBMCs or T cells enriched from blood (not recorded which). This TCR derives from a woman in her twenties or thirties who had recovered from COVID-19. The genes are TRBV6-6 and TRBJ2-7; D gene unclear. This CDR3 reads CASSYSSRFEEQYF. CDR3 coding DNA: TGTGCCAGCAGTTACTCATCAAGATTCGAGGAGCAGTACTTC.